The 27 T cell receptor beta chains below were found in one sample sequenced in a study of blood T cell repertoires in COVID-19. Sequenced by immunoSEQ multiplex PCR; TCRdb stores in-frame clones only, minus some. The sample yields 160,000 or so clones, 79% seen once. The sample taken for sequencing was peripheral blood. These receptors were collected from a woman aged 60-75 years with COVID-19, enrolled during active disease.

CDR3 region: CASSYWTSGNYEQYF. The CDR3 bases are TGTGCCAGCAGTTATTGGACTAGCGGAAACTACGAGCAGTACTTC. The chain employs TRBV27 and TRBJ2-7; 10 positions agree with TRBD2. CDR3 length equals 15 residues. Germline V gene data show CDR1 as MNHEY and CDR2 as SMNVEV (reference sequence). V lost 4 bases, J lost 3 bases, and 6 bases stayed unmatched.

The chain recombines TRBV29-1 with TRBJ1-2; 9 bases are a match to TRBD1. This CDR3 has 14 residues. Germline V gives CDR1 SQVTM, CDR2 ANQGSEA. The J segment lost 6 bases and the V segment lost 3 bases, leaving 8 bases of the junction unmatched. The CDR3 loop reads CSVEGDRVGDGYTF. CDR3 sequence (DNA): TGCAGCGTTGAGGGGGACAGGGTTGGGGATGGCTACACCTTC.

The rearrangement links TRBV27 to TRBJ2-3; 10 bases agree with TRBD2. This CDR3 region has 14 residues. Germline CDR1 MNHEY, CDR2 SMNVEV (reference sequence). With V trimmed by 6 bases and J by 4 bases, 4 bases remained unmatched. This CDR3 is CASRLAGLADTQYF. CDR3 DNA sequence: TGTGCCAGCAGACTAGCGGGGTTGGCAGATACGCAGTATTTT.

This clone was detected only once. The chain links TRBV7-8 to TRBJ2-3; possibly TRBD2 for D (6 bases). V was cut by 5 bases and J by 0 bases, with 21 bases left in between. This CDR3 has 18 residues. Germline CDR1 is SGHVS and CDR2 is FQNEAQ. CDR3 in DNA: TGTGCCAGCAGCCCTCAATGGTCTAGCGAGTCCAGCACAGATACGCAGTATTTT. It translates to CASSPQWSSESSTDTQYF.

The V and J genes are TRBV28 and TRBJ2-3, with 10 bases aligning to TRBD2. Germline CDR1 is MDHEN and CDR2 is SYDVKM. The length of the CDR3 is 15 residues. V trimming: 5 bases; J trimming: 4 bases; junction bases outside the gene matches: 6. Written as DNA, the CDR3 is TGTGCCAGCAGTCCCCGTAGCGGGGGGCCAGATACGCAGTATTTT. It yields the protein CASSPRSGGPDTQYF. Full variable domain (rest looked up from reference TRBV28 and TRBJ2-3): DVKVTQSSRYLVKRTGEKVFLECVQDMDHENMFWYRQDPGLGLRLIYFSYDVKMKEKGDIPEGYSVSREKKERFSLILESASTNQTSMYLCASSPRSGGPDTQYFGPGTRLTVL.

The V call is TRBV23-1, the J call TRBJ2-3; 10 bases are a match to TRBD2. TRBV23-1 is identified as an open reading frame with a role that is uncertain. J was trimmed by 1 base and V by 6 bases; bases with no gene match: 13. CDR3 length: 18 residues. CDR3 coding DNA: TGCGCCAGCAGCCCTTGTAGGCTAGCGGGGGCTCGCACAGATACGCAGTATTTT. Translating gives CASSPCRLAGARTDTQYF.

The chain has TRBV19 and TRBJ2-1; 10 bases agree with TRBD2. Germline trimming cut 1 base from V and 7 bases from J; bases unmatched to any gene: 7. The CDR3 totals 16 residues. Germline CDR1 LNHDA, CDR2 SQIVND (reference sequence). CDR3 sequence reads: CASSIALGSGRNEQFF. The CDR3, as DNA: TGTGCCAGTAGTATAGCCCTGGGTAGCGGGAGGAATGAGCAGTTCTTC.

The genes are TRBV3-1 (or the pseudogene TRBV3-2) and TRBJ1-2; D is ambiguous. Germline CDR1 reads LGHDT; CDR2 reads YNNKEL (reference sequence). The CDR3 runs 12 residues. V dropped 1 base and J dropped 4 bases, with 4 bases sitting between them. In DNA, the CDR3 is TGTGCCAGCAGCCAAGTCTTCTATGGCTACACCTTC. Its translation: CASSQVFYGYTF.

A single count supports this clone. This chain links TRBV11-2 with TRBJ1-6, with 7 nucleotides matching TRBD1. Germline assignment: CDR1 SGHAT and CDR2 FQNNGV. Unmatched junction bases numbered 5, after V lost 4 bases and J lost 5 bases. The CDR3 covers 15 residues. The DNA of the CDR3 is TGTGCCAGCAGCTACGAAGGACAGGATAATTCACCCCTCCACTTT. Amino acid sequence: CASSYEGQDNSPLHF.

The CDR3 here is CASSLSGRTYEQYV. The CDR3 nucleotides read TGTGCCAGCAGTTTAAGCGGCCGGACCTACGAGCAGTACGTC. The chain employs TRBV28 and TRBJ2-7, with D possibly being TRBD2 (5 bases). V lost 2 bases to trimming and J lost 2 bases, with 10 bases between them. Germline V gene data show CDR1 as MDHEN and CDR2 as SYDVKM. The CDR3 has 14 residues.

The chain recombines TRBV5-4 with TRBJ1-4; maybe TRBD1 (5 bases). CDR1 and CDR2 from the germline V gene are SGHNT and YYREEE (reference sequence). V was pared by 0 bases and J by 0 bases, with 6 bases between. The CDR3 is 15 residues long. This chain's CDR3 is CASSLGQTTNEKLFF. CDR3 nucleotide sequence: TGTGCCAGCAGCTTGGGACAGACAACTAATGAAAAACTGTTTTTT.

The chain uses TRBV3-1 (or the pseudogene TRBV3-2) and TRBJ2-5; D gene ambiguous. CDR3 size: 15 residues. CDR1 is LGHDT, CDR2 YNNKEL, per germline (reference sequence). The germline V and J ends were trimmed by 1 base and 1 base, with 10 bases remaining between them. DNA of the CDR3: TGTGCCAGCAGCCAAGTTGCTAGAACCCAAGAGACCCAGTACTTC. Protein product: CASSQVARTQETQYF.

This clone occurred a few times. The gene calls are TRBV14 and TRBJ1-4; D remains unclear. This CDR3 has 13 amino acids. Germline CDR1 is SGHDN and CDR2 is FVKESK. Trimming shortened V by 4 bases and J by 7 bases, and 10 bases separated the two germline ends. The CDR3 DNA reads TGTGCCAGCAGCCTTACTCTTGGTGAAAAACTGTTTTTT. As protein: CASSLTLGEKLFF.

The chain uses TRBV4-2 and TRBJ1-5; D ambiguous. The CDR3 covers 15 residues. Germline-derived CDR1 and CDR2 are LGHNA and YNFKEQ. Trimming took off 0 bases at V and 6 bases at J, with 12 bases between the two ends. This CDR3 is CASSQDLNGVQPQHF. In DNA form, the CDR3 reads TGTGCCAGCAGCCAAGATCTGAACGGGGTTCAGCCCCAGCATTTT.

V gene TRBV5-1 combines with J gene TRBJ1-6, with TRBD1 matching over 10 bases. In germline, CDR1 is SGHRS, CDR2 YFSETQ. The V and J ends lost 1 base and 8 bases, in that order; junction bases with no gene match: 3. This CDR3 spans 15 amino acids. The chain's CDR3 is CASSLRGTGDSPLHF. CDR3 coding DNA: TGCGCCAGCAGCTTGAGAGGGACAGGGGATTCACCCCTCCACTTT.

The CDR3 sequence is CASSPRVAASYNEQFF. The DNA for the CDR3 is TGTGCCAGCAGCCCGCGGGTAGCGGCTTCCTACAATGAGCAGTTCTTC. The chain is built from TRBV7-3 and TRBJ2-1; weak D call: TRBD2 (6 bases). V lost 5 bases, J lost 1 base, and 15 bases lay in between. CDR1 SGHTA and CDR2 FQGTGA come from the germline V gene. The CDR3 totals 16 residues.

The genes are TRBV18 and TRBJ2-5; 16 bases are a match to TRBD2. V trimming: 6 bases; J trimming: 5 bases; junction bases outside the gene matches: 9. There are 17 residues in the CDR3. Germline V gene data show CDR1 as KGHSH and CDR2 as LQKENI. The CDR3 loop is CASSHGTSGRAKETQYF. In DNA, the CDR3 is TGTGCCAGCTCCCATGGGACTAGCGGGAGGGCCAAGGAGACCCAGTACTTC.

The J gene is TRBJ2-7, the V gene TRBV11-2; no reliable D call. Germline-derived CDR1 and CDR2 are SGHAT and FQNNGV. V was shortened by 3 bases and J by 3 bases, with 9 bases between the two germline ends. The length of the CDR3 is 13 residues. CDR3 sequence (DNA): TGTGCCAGCAGCTTTGCACATATCTACGAGCAGTACGTC. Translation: CASSFAHIYEQYV.

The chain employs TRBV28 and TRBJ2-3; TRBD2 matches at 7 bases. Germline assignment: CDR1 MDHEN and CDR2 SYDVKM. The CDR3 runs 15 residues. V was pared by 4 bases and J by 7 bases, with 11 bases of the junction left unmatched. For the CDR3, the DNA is TGTGCCAGCAGTTCAAGAGCGGGATATCGAAATACGCAGTATTTT. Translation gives CASSSRAGYRNTQYF.

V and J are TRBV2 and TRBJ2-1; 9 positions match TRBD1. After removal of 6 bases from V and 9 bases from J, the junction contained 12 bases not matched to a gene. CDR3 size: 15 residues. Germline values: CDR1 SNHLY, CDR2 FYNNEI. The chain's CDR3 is CASRPTGGFVGEQFF. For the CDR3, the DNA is TGTGCCAGCAGACCGACAGGGGGGTTTGTCGGTGAGCAGTTCTTC.

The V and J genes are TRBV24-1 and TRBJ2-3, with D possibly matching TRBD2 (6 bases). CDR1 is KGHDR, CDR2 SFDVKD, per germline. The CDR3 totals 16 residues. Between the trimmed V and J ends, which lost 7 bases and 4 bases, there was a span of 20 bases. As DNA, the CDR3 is TGTGCCACCAGCGTTGAGTTACTCTCGGGGGCAGATACGCAGTATTTT. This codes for CATSVELLSGADTQYF.

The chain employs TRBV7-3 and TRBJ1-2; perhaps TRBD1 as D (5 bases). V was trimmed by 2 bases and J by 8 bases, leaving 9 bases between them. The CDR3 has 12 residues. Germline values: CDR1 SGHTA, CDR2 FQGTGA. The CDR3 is CASSLLGVGYTF. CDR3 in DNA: TGTGCCAGCAGCTTACTAGGGGTCGGCTACACCTTC.

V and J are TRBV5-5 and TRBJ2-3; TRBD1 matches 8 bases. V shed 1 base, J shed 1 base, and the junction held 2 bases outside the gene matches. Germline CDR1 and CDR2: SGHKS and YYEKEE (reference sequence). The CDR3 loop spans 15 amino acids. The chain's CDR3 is CASSLQGARTDTQYF. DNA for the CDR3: TGTGCCAGCAGCTTGCAGGGGGCTCGCACAGATACGCAGTATTTT.

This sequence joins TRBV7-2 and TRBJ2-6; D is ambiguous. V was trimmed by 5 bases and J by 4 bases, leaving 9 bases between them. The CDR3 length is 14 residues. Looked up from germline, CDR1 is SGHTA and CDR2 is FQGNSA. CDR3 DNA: TGTGCCAGCAGCCAACCCGGGGGGGCCAACGTCCTGACTTTC. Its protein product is CASSQPGGANVLTF.

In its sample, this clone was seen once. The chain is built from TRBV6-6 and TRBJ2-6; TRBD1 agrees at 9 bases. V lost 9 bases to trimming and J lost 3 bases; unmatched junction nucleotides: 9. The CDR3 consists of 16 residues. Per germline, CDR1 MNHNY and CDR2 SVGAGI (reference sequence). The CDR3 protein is CASTGGIRVGANVLTF. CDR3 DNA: TGTGCCAGTACAGGGGGCATTAGAGTTGGGGCCAACGTCCTGACTTTC.

DNA for the CDR3: TGTGCCAGCAGCTCACAGGGATTAGCGCGAGAGACCCAGTACTTC. Residues: CASSSQGLARETQYF. This chain links TRBV5-5 with TRBJ2-5; perhaps TRBD1 as D (6 bases). V was cut by 3 bases and J by 4 bases, with 16 bases left in between. The CDR3 is made up of 15 amino acids. The germline V gene has CDR1 SGHKS and CDR2 YYEKEE (reference sequence).

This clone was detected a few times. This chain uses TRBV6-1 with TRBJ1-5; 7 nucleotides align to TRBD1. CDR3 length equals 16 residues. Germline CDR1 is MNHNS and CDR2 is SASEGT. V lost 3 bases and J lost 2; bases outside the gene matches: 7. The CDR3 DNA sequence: TGTGCCAGCAGTGAGGTGGCAGGGGGTGGCAATCAGCCCCAGCATTTT. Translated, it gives CASSEVAGGGNQPQHF.